This T cell receptor beta chain was captured in a study of beta chain features in type 1 diabetes. Study-level results: Moderate yet significant TCRB CDR3 shortening was seen in Type 1 diabetes patients in all four CD4+ subsets.

Germline V gene sequence: CDR1 LGHNA, CDR2 YNFKEQ. CDR3 length equals 15 residues. V was clipped by 1 base and J by 14 bases; unmatched bases: 15. The entirety of the isolated RNA underwent reverse transcription, so expressed TCRB transcripts were sequenced. The assay was immunoSEQ multiplex PCR, and TCRdb's table has in-frame clones only and misses some. The data contain around 190,000 clones, around an eighth of them singletons. This clone was observed a few times. Its antigen is currently unknown. The clonotype originates from a young woman in good health. This chain joins TRBV4-2 and TRBJ2-3, with 7 bases aligning to TRBD2. Material: central memory CD4+ T cells from blood. CDR3: CASSQGEAGNPYRYF. As DNA, the CDR3 is TGTGCCAGCAGCCAAGGGGAAGCGGGAAACCCTTACAGGTATTTT.